This T cell receptor (beta chain) originates from a study of neoadjuvant anti-PD-1 for oral cavity cancer. This clone showed up just a few times. The germline gives CDR1 GTSNPN, CDR2 SVGIG (reference sequence). This CDR3 comprises 12 residues. V shed 4 bases and J shed 1 base, with 7 bases lying between them. Stated time point: after neoadjuvant nivolumab, at surgical resection. The patients had HPV-negative, locally advanced oral cavity squamous cell carcinoma. Blood cells were analyzed directly, without culture or expansion. Sequencing used immunoSEQ multiplex PCR; TCRdb keeps in-frame clones, though not all of them. Here the sample spans around 70,000 clones, about 88% being singletons.

The source was PBMCs, collected after nivolumab (anti-PD-1) treatment. The clonotype comes from a person aged 35-79 years with oral cavity squamous cell carcinoma. The rearrangement uses TRBV30 and TRBJ1-1; no clear D gene. CDR3 bases: TGTGCCTGGAAAAGAGGGAACACTGAAGCTTTCTTT. It codes for CAWKRGNTEAFF.